This T cell receptor beta chain is drawn from a study of blood T cell repertoires in COVID-19. Across the study: The cDNA or gDNA used as material had been derived from T cells, B-cell-depleted T cells, or PBMCs.

The germline CDR1 and CDR2 sequences are MNHEY and SMNVEV (reference sequence). The CDR3 length is 16 residues. J gave up 6 bases and V 6 bases, and 14 bases lay outside the gene matches. TCRdb's table, derived via immunoSEQ multiplex PCR, lists solely in-frame clones and lacks some. The data hold about 150,000 clones, with more than 85% observed a single time. The specimen sequenced was peripheral blood. The chain uses TRBV27 and TRBJ2-1; 7 bases map to TRBD1. The TCR comes from a woman aged 70 to 79 with acute or convalescent COVID-19. The CDR3 loop reads CASRRQGTEPGNEQFF. The CDR3 nucleotides read TGTGCCAGCAGGCGCCAAGGGACAGAACCTGGCAATGAGCAGTTCTTC.